Listed here is a single TCR beta chain. This clone's antigen is unknown. No base-level quality is on record; no much larger clone is a single base apart. The data originate from a study of somatic mutations in cytotoxic T cells in rheumatoid arthritis listed by TCRdb under 2017. Regarding the research as a whole: Right after diagnosis and prior to the start of any treatment, 30 ml EDTA of peripheral blood was drawn from patients. Sorted V beta1+ cells also underwent TCRB sequencing, and some V beta antibody-stained T-cell populations were flow-sorted at nearly 100% purity on a FACSAria II or Sony SH800. In newly diagnosed rheumatoid arthritis without treatment, the study examined if expanded CD8+ T-cell clones harbor somatic mutations, relying on TCRB deep sequencing to characterize clonality. For 65 rheumatoid arthritis patients and some 20 healthy controls, TCRB deep sequencing was carried out. Patient and control groups had essentially identical median ages. The investigation overall reported the following: CD8+ T-cell clonality in rheumatoid arthritis patients was not significantly different from that in age-matched healthy controls. The largest CD8+ clone made up more than 20% of CD8+ cells in about an eighth of the roughly 60 patients, and blood and synovial fluid shared several identical CD8+ TCRB sequences. The antigen targets of the expanded CD8+ clones were unknown, and absence from virus-specific databases did not rule out viral specificity. An increase of CD8+ clonality with age was seen in patients (Spearman r ~ 0.49) but not in healthy controls.

CD4+ and CD8+ cells were isolated by positive magnetic bead selection on an AutoMACS, and purity was checked by flow cytometry. After a first flow cytometry screen using a TCR V beta antibody panel, clonal expansions were characterized through TCRB deep sequencing of sorted CD8+ fractions. Isolation of peripheral blood mononuclear cells was done through Ficoll-Paque PLUS density gradient separation. Using Nucleospin Tissue or Tissue XS kits, DNA was extracted from CD4-enriched, CD8-enriched or PBMC samples, with quantification by a Qubit 2.0 fluorometer. Sequencing of TCRB CDR3 was done on genomic DNA with the immunoSEQ assay. The authors processed their data as follows. Published virus-specific TCRB sequences were compared with patient CD8+ clones larger than 1%, and only a few matches were found. Only productive TCRB rearrangements were included in the analyses. Defining a clone by its unique TCRB CDR3 sequence, the study calculated clonality as a productive clonality index derived from Shannon entropy. To calculate repertoire overlap between two samples, the template counts of each clone were considered relative to each sample's total templates. A correlation with a Spearman r of over 0.55 was found between V-gene usage by flow cytometry and V-gene usage by TCRB sequencing. TCRdb retrieved this table from immuneACCESS and kept in-frame rearrangements only. Not all clones are present; in checked studies, unresolved V genes account for under half, and no reason is known for the remainder. The V and J calls and clone size are taken from that table; D and trimming were inferred from the DNA. The sample table records about 8,200 clones; around 75% of these occur just once. The top ten clones comprise 37% of the sample.

Sequenced sample: CD8+ T cells sorted from blood. This sequence originates from an adult with rheumatoid arthritis.

The CDR3 protein is CASSPGRGQYYEQYF. The DNA reads TGTGCCAGCAGCCCGGGCAGGGGGCAGTACTACGAGCAGTACTTC. This receptor chain uses TRBV5-6 and TRBJ2-7; 8 junctional bases match TRBD1. V trim: 4 bases; J trim: 3 bases; unmatched bases: 9. In the germline V gene, CDR1 corresponds to SGHDT and CDR2 to YYEEEE. The CDR3, cysteine through phenylalanine, is 15 amino acids long. Solely the CDR3 DNA is kept, with 45 bases framed from the first base.